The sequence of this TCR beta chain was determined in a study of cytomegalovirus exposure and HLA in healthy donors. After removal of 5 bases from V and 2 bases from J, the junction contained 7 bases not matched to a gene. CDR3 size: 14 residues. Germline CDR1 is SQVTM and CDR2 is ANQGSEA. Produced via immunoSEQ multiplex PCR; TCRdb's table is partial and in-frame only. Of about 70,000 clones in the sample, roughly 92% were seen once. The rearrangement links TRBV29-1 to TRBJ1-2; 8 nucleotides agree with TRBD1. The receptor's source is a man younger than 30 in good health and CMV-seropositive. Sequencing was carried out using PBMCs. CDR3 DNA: TGCAGCGTTCAAGCCGACAGGGGAAACTATGGCTACACCTTC. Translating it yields CSVQADRGNYGYTF.